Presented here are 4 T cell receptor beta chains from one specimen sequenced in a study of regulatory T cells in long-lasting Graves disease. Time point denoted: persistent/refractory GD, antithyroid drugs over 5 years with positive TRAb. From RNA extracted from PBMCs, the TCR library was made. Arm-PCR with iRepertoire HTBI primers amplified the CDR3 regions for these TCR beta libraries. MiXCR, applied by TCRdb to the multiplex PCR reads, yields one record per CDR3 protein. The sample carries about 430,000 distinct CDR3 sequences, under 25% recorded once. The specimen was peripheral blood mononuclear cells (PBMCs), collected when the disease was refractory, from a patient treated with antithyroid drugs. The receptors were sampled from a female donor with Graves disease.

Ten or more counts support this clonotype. The CDR3 here is CASSFYRSSNQPQHF. The CDR3 DNA reads as TGTGCCAGCAGCTTTTACAGGAGTAGCAATCAGCCCCAGCATTTT. The V call is TRBV7-8, the J call TRBJ1-5; tentatively, D is TRBD1 (5 bases). The CDR3 contains 15 residues. The V and J ends lost 3 bases and 0 bases respectively, with 9 bases between them. Germline V gene data show CDR1 as SGHVS and CDR2 as FQNEAQ.

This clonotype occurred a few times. The CDR3 nucleotides are TGTGCCAGCATCCCCGGGACTAGCGCTTACAATGAGCAGTTCTTC. This translates into CASIPGTSAYNEQFF. The genes are TRBV2 and TRBJ2-1; TRBD2 aligns across 10 bases. J was trimmed by 4 bases and V by 7 bases; bases with no gene match: 7. Germline V gene data show CDR1 as SNHLY and CDR2 as FYNNEI. This CDR3 region has 15 residues.

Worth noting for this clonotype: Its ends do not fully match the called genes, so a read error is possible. This chain's CDR3 is CATSDSSGRSDTQYF. In DNA form, the CDR3 reads TGTGCCACCAGTGATTCTAGCGGGAGGTCTGATACGCAGTATTTT. V is TRBV12-3 or TRBV12-4 and J is TRBJ2-3; 11 nucleotides align to TRBD2. CDR3 size: 15 residues.

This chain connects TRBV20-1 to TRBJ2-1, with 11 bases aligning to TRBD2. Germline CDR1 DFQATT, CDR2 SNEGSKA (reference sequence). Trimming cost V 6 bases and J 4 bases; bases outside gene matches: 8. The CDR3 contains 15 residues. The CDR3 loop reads CSARWGLAVYNEQFF. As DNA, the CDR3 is TGCAGTGCCCGGTGGGGACTAGCGGTATACAATGAGCAGTTCTTC.